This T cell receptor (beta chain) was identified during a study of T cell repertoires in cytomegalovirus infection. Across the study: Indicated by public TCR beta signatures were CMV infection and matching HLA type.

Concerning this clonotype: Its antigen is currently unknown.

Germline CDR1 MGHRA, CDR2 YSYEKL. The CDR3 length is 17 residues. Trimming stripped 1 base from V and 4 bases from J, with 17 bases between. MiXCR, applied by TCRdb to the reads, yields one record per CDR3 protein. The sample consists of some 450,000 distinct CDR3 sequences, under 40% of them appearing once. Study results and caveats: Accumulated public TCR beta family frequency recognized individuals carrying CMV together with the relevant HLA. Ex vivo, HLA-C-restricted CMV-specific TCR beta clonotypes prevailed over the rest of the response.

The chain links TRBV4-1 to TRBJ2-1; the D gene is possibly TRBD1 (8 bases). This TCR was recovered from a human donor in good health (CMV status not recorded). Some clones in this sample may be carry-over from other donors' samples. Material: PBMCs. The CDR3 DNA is TGCGCCAGCAGCCAAGTCGAAACAGGGGGGGGATACAATGAGCAGTTCTTC. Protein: CASSQVETGGGYNEQFF.